This T cell receptor beta chain was recorded in a study of cytomegalovirus exposure and HLA in healthy donors. Study context: In a later analysis, the 130 or so validation repertoires were reported to have used the same platform as the approximately 700 first-cohort repertoires.

This clone was counted between two and nine times. Antigen specificity is unknown. Trimming removed 9 bases from V and 7 bases from J, with 9 bases in between. The germline gives CDR1 ENHRY, CDR2 SYGVKD. This CDR3 contains 10 residues. Separate from the 666-subject first cohort was the roughly 120-subject validation cohort, to which the donors belonged. Sequencing was performed with immunoSEQ multiplex PCR; in TCRdb, only in-frame clones are kept and a portion is missing. The table includes roughly 260,000 clones, about 90% detected once. Findings and limits, study-wide: The classifier was said to identify cytomegalovirus status with high specificity and sensitivity. In the 130 or so validation repertoires, about 94% of cluster scores exceeded 0, per a later analysis.

The receptor comes from a woman in her late teens or twenties in good health and CMV-seronegative. The sequencing input was PBMCs. This chain joins TRBV10-3 and TRBJ1-2, with TRBD1 as a possible D gene (6 bases). Written as DNA, the CDR3 is TGTGCCATACAGGGTCGTGGCTACACCTTC. Translating gives CAIQGRGYTF.